This record concerns one T cell receptor beta chain sequence. This clonotype has a handful of counts. Its antigen specificity is not known. No base quality information exists; no much larger clone differs at one position. The library relied on 5' RACE. Sequencing was performed on an Illumina HiSeq 2000. A universal primer binding site was introduced by template switching, and a unique molecular identifier was present in the final cDNA, enabling accurate counting of TCR cDNA molecules. Specific primers in the conserved constant-segment region were used to synthesize first-strand cDNA for the TCR alpha and beta chains. To control for contamination, each cDNA library was double barcoded with a SMART-Mk sample barcode plus Illumina barcodes. TruSeq adapter sequences and Illumina sample barcodes were added in two successive PCR steps. TCR alpha and beta cDNA libraries were sequenced on the Illumina HiSeq platform with custom primers. The study's own analysis went as follows. Raw reads were processed with MiGEC to extract unique molecular identifiers, and MiXCR was used to determine CDR3 positions. For each individual, recombination models were inferred using an EM algorithm with the repgenHMM and IGoR tools. Shared clonotype analysis was performed with the tcR package in R, normalizing sharing by the product of cloneset sizes. To study raw recombination free of thymic and clonal selection effects, out-of-frame nonproductive sequences were analyzed. TCRdb redid the processing of the public reads, applying fastp at Q25 and MiXCR, and retained in-frame beta chains. Merged by CDR3 protein, the rows form single entries marked with the most common genes and DNA. V and J calls and clone size were set by TCRdb, not the authors. Counted in this sample were some 1,700,000 distinct CDR3 sequences; around 29% of them appeared once. The ten most abundant clones make up more than 0.25% of the sample.

The CDR1 and CDR2 encoded by the germline V gene (reference sequence) are MNHEY and SMNVEV. Taken from cysteine to phenylalanine, the CDR3 has 14 residues. Only the CDR3 part of the read is kept: 42 bases, read in frame from the first base. This record comes from a study of identical twins (dated by TCRdb to 2015 to 2016). Study-level background: The study deep-sequenced TCR alpha and beta repertoires from monozygotic twins, unrelated adults of various ages and cord blood to test whether fetal clonotypes persist. Replicate twin experiments were performed at different times using different library preparation protocols to rule out contamination. Overall results and qualifications from the work: Invariant T cells such as MAIT and iNKT could partly confound zero-insertion analyses, although diverse VJ usage argued against such confounding for most clonotypes. Compared with coincidental sharing between unrelated individuals, out-of-frame TCR alpha sequences shared between twins had an excess of sequences with low generation probability. Out-of-frame TCR alpha sharing in monozygotic twins was systematically underestimated by recombination models, whereas sharing between unrelated individuals was in agreement with the recombination models. Abundant cord blood beta clonotypes carried fewer insertions; young adult naive repertoires showed a weaker similar trend, while memory repertoires showed none. Because the same donors could not be followed over many years, the conclusions depended on cross-sectional statistical analysis. The excess sharing between twins in beta out-of-frame sequences was weaker because fewer shared sequences reduced the signal-to-noise ratio.

Every donor was a healthy Caucasian. The TCR originated in a newborn girl in good health. Specimen: cord blood. This sequence uses TRBV27 and TRBJ2-5, and the D gene may be TRBD1, 7 bases matching. The tail of the sequence fits TRBJ2-7 better, so the J call may be wrong. The nucleotides are TGTGCCAGCAGTTTTGGGGGGACAGTCCACGAGCAGTACTTC. Translated, it reads CASSFGGTVHEQYF.